This T cell receptor beta chain is drawn from a study of T cells after yellow fever vaccination. A 5'RACE template-switching step, the method used to make TCR cDNA, added a universal primer site and UMIs. MiXCR, run by TCRdb on the 5' RACE reads, gives a single entry per CDR3 protein. The table records fewer than 350,000 distinct CDR3 sequences, roughly 3.5% of them present only once. This clonotype was seen many times. The antigen remains unidentified. General study results and limits: Abundant bulk-derived clonotypes could contaminate FACS-sorted repertoires.

Trimming took off 5 bases at V and 4 bases at J, with 16 bases between the two ends. Germline values: CDR1 SGHTA, CDR2 FQGNSA. CDR3 length equals 15 residues. The receptor's source is a man between 18 and 29 years old who received the YFV17D yellow fever vaccine. The chain joins TRBV7-2 to TRBJ2-3; a possible D gene is TRBD2 (6 bases). This specimen consisted of PBMCs, obtained on the day of the yellow fever booster vaccination. The CDR3 DNA sequence: TGTGCCAGCAGCCTTTACCGGGGGAAGGCAGATACGCAGTATTTT. Its translation: CASSLYRGKADTQYF.